This TCR beta chain was sequenced for a study of cytomegalovirus exposure and HLA in healthy donors. Study-level points and caveats: Within the data, a cluster of highly shared sequence variants was likely a sequencing artifact. Donors belonging to an Asian-associated ancestry cluster reportedly showed fewer N-insertions in productive TCRs than the roughly 700-donor mean, according to what a later analysis found. Some V segments, TRBV6-2 and TRBV6-3 among them, were indistinguishable and were therefore excluded.

The PCR contained 60 Vbeta and 13 Jbeta primers. Profiling relied on immunoSEQ multiplex PCR, and the TCRdb table lists in-frame clones only, not all of them. The sample yields about 180,000 clones, around 80% seen once. Worth noting for this clone: The antigen remains unidentified.

CDR1 and CDR2 from the germline V gene are SEHNR and FQNEAQ (reference sequence). The CDR3 sequence is 15 residues long. Between the trimmed V and J ends, which lost 0 bases and 7 bases, there was a span of 13 bases. The source is a man aged 40-50 years in good health and CMV-seronegative. The gene calls are TRBV7-9 and TRBJ1-5, with TRBD1 as a possible D gene (5 bases). Sequencing was performed on PBMCs. The CDR3 here is CASSLAREGAQPQHF. The DNA for the CDR3 is TGTGCCAGCAGCTTAGCGCGGGAAGGGGCCCAGCCCCAGCATTTT.